The present T cell receptor beta chain was sequenced within a study of OX40 agonist ivuxolimab in advanced cancers. Germline loops: CDR1 SGHNT, CDR2 YENEEA. With 4 bases clipped from V and 0 bases from J, the junction kept 2 bases outside the gene matches. The CDR3 is made up of 15 amino acids. The method was immunoSEQ multiplex PCR; TCRdb's version includes in-frame clones alone and lacks a portion of them. The repertoire holds about 68,000 clones, over 65% seen once, with around 0.7% in the top ten. The genes are TRBV11-3 and TRBJ2-2; 7 bases are a match to TRBD1. This clonotype originated in an adult with an advanced solid tumor such as melanoma, head and neck, liver or kidney cancer. The sequencing used CD4+ or CD8+ T cells sorted from blood, collected in a trial of the OX40 agonist ivuxolimab. For the CDR3, the DNA is TGTGCCAGCAGCTCGACAGGGACGAACACCGGGGAGCTGTTTTTT. Translation gives CASSSTGTNTGELFF.